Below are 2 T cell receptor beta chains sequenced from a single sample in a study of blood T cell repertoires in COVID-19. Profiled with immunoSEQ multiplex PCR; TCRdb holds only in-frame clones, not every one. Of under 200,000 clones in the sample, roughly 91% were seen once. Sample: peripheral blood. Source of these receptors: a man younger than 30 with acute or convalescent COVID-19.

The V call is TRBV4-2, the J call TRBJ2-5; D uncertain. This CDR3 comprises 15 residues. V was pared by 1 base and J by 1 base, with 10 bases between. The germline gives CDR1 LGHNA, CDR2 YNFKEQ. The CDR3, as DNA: TGTGCCAGCAGCCAAGTCCCGGTCGGCCAAGAGACCCAGTACTTC. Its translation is CASSQVPVGQETQYF.

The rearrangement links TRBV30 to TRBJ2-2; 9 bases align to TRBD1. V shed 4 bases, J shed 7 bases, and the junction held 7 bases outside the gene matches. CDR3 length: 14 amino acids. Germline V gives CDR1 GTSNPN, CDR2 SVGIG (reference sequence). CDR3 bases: TGTGCCTGGATGGAGACAGGGGGAGTCGGGGAGCTGTTTTTT. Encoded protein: CAWMETGGVGELFF.